The next 24 T cell receptor beta chains were all read from a single sample in a study of cytomegalovirus exposure and HLA in healthy donors. Using immunoSEQ multiplex PCR, the repertoire was profiled, and TCRdb retains in-frame clones only, with some absent. The data contain about 140,000 clones, about 88% of them singletons. The sample taken for sequencing was PBMCs. The origin of the receptors is a man aged 18 to 35 in good health and CMV-seropositive.

V and J are TRBV5-1 and TRBJ2-7; D is possibly TRBD1 (8 bases). CDR3 size: 17 residues. The ends were cut back, 2 bases at V and 3 bases at J, with 21 bases in the middle. The germline gives CDR1 SGHRS, CDR2 YFSETQ. CDR3 in amino acids: CASSLPGGIGLDYEQYF. CDR3 sequence (DNA): TGCGCCAGCAGCTTACCAGGGGGCATAGGACTAGACTACGAGCAGTACTTC.

The V gene is TRBV7-9, the J gene TRBJ2-3, with D tentatively TRBD1 (5 bases). Germline CDR1 is SEHNR and CDR2 is FQNEAQ (reference sequence). The CDR3 runs 15 residues. The germline V and J ends were trimmed by 3 bases and 6 bases, with 16 bases remaining between them. The CDR3 nucleotides are TGTGCCAGCAGCTTGGGCAGGGCTGTTCACGATACGCAGTATTTT. Translation: CASSLGRAVHDTQYF.

The CDR3 DNA sequence: TGTGCCAGCAGTGAAGCGCTTACTAGCGGTGTCTGGTACTTC. It is translated as CASSEALTSGVWYF. The gene calls are TRBV2 and TRBJ2-7; the match to TRBD2 covers 8 bases. Losses at the gene ends were 0 bases for V and 12 bases for J; bases not matched to a gene: 10. The CDR3 loop spans 14 amino acids. Germline V gene data show CDR1 as SNHLY and CDR2 as FYNNEI.

The chain carries TRBV4-1 and TRBJ2-5, with TRBD2 as a possible D gene (5 bases). V lost 0 bases and J 0 bases, leaving 14 bases between the germline ends. The CDR3 sequence is 17 residues long. Germline lookup yields CDR1 MGHRA and CDR2 YSYEKL. The CDR3 loop reads CASSQDSLREYQETQYF. The DNA of the CDR3 is TGCGCCAGCAGCCAAGATTCTCTGAGGGAGTACCAAGAGACCCAGTACTTC.

The chain carries TRBV5-4 and TRBJ2-1, with D perhaps matching TRBD2 (6 bases). V was pared by 3 bases and J by 4 bases, with 17 bases between. The CDR3 consists of 16 residues. Germline lookup yields CDR1 SGHNT and CDR2 YYREEE (reference sequence). The CDR3 spells CASSSRTNSPYNEQFF. CDR3 sequence (DNA): TGTGCCAGCAGCTCCCGGACTAACTCGCCATACAATGAGCAGTTCTTC.

This clone was seen once. CDR3 amino acids: CASSPQGFGYNEQFF. In nucleotides, the CDR3 is TGTGCCAGCAGCCCACAGGGCTTTGGTTACAATGAGCAGTTCTTC. The genes are TRBV7-2 and TRBJ2-1, with D possibly matching TRBD1 (6 bases). In germline, CDR1 is SGHTA, CDR2 FQGNSA. The CDR3 is 15 residues long. Trimming pared 5 bases from V and 4 bases from J, leaving 15 bases between.

This chain links TRBV27 with TRBJ1-2; 7 bases agree with TRBD1. The CDR3 totals 14 residues. V lost 2 bases, J lost 4 bases, and 4 bases stayed unmatched. Germline loops: CDR1 MNHEY, CDR2 SMNVEV (reference sequence). CDR3 protein: CASSLRRDSYGYTF. DNA for the CDR3: TGTGCCAGCAGTTTAAGGCGGGACAGCTATGGCTACACCTTC.

J is TRBJ2-2 and V is TRBV7-9, with TRBD2 identical over 13 bases. Germline V CDR1 and CDR2: SEHNR, FQNEAQ (reference sequence). The CDR3 runs 18 residues. V dropped 0 bases and J dropped 4; count of bases not matched to a gene: 5. The CDR3 sequence is CASSLARTSGRFTGELFF. CDR3 DNA: TGTGCCAGCAGCTTAGCGCGGACTAGCGGGAGATTCACCGGGGAGCTGTTTTTT.

The chain links TRBV6-6 to TRBJ2-1; TRBD1 matches at 8 bases. Per the germline V gene, CDR1 is MNHNY and CDR2 is SVGAGI (reference sequence). J lost 5 bases, V lost 7 bases, and 10 bases had no gene match. The CDR3 has 15 amino acids. CDR3 loop: CASIVSGRGHNEQFF. CDR3 coding DNA: TGTGCCAGCATTGTAAGTGGCAGGGGGCACAATGAGCAGTTCTTC.

The CDR3 region has the DNA TGTGCCAGCAGTGGACTAGCGGGAGTTTCCGAATACAATGAGCAGTTCTTC. Its protein product is CASSGLAGVSEYNEQFF. V is TRBV6-1 and J is TRBJ2-1, with 12 positions matching TRBD2. The germline gives CDR1 MNHNS, CDR2 SASEGT. Losses at the gene ends were 4 bases for V and 4 bases for J; bases not matched to a gene: 8. CDR3 size: 17 residues.

This chain joins TRBV2 and TRBJ2-7, with D tentatively TRBD2 (6 bases). The CDR3 loop spans 14 amino acids. Per germline, CDR1 SNHLY and CDR2 FYNNEI. V lost 4 bases and J lost 5, with 15 bases in between. The CDR3 reads CASSVSIGGDEQYF. CDR3 in DNA: TGTGCCAGCAGTGTAAGTATAGGAGGGGACGAGCAGTACTTC.

The rearrangement joins TRBV27 to TRBJ1-5; TRBD1 is a possible D gene (5 bases). Trimming pared 3 bases from V and 7 bases from J, leaving 10 bases between. Germline V CDR1 and CDR2: MNHEY, SMNVEV (reference sequence). The CDR3 is made up of 13 amino acids. The CDR3 DNA follows: TGTGCCAGCAGTTTTCGACAGAACCAGCCCCAGCATTTT. Translating gives CASSFRQNQPQHF.

This clone was found a few times. The chain uses TRBV5-5 and TRBJ1-2, with D perhaps TRBD1 (5 bases). The CDR3 is 15 amino acids. Germline V lookup: CDR1 SGHKS, CDR2 YYEKEE (reference sequence). V lost 3 bases, J lost 4 bases, and 16 bases lay in between. CDR3 sequence reads: CASSSHLRQSYGYTF. Written as DNA, the CDR3 is TGTGCCAGCAGCTCGCACCTACGACAGAGCTATGGCTACACCTTC.

The genes are TRBV7-9 and TRBJ1-6; 9 nucleotides match TRBD1. Trimming removed 1 base from V and 10 bases from J; junction bases left unmatched: 5. The germline V gene has CDR1 SEHNR and CDR2 FQNEAQ (reference sequence). This CDR3 contains 15 residues. This CDR3 is CASSLGGQGTSPLHF. The CDR3 DNA reads TGTGCCAGCAGCTTAGGAGGACAGGGGACCTCACCCCTCCACTTT.

The rearrangement links TRBV7-6 to TRBJ2-3; tentative D call: TRBD2 (7 bases). Trimming pared 1 base from V and 2 bases from J, leaving 13 bases between. The CDR3 loop spans 16 amino acids. CDR1 is SGHVS, CDR2 FNYEAQ, per germline. Here the CDR3 DNA reads TGTGCCAGCAGCTTAGGGGGGGCGGGGGTCACAGATACGCAGTATTTT. Its protein product is CASSLGGAGVTDTQYF.

This clone was counted a single time. V usage is TRBV2 and J usage is TRBJ1-2; D is undetermined. The CDR3 runs 16 residues. V was clipped by 4 bases and J by 0 bases, with 15 bases between them. Germline V gene lookup returns CDR1 SNHLY and CDR2 FYNNEI. In nucleotides, the CDR3 is TGTGCCAGCAGTGGGTTGTCAGGCTTAACTAACTATGGCTACACCTTC. This sequence encodes CASSGLSGLTNYGYTF.

The chain has TRBV19 and TRBJ2-7; D is perhaps TRBD1 (6 bases). Looked up from germline, CDR1 is LNHDA and CDR2 is SQIVND (reference sequence). The V and J ends lost 6 bases and 4 bases respectively, with 10 bases between them. This CDR3 comprises 12 residues. This CDR3 is CASSQGKYEQYF. CDR3 DNA sequence: TGTGCCAGTAGCCAGGGGAAGTACGAGCAGTACTTC. The full variable domain, rest sourced from reference TRBV19 and TRBJ2-7, is DGGITQSPKYLFRKEGQNVTLSCEQNLNHDAMYWYRQDPGQGLRLIYYSQIVNDFQKGDIAEGYSVSREKKESFPLTVTSAQKNPTAFYLCASSQGKYEQYFGPGTRLTVT.

This rearrangement joins TRBV27 to TRBJ1-2; D not certain. This CDR3 is 16 amino acids long. CDR1 and CDR2 from the germline V gene are MNHEY and SMNVEV (reference sequence). The V end lost 7 bases, the J end lost 4 bases, and 22 bases lay between the germline ends. CDR3 in amino acids: CASKREGLKGTYGYTF. Here the CDR3 DNA reads TGTGCCAGCAAGAGGGAAGGGTTAAAAGGAACCTATGGCTACACCTTC.

This rearrangement joins TRBV7-8 to TRBJ1-5; D is unclear. With 1 base removed from V and 7 bases from J, the gap between germline ends came to 8 bases. Germline V gene data show CDR1 as SGHVS and CDR2 as FQNEAQ. This CDR3 region has 13 residues. CDR3 sequence (DNA): TGTGCCAGCAGCTTAGACACCACCCAGCCCCAGCATTTT. This sequence encodes CASSLDTTQPQHF.

The chain uses TRBV5-6 and TRBJ2-2; TRBD2 might be the D (6 bases). Trimming took 3 bases from V and 0 from J, leaving 6 bases between them. There are 14 residues in the CDR3. Germline assignment: CDR1 SGHDT and CDR2 YYEEEE. The CDR3 sequence: CASSWGANTGELFF. CDR3 nucleotide sequence: TGTGCCAGCAGCTGGGGGGCGAACACCGGGGAGCTGTTTTTT.

This chain connects TRBV2 to TRBJ1-1; D perhaps matches TRBD1 (5 bases). Germline V CDR1 and CDR2: SNHLY, FYNNEI. This CDR3 is 15 amino acids long. V was cut by 7 bases and J by 6 bases, with 21 bases left in between. CDR3 loop: CASTPGPGFYPEAFF. The DNA of the CDR3 is TGTGCCAGCACTCCCGGGCCAGGGTTCTATCCTGAAGCTTTCTTT.

The chain couples TRBV4-1 to TRBJ1-5; D is unclear. The germline V gene encodes CDR1 MGHRA and CDR2 YSYEKL. There are 16 residues in the CDR3. Deletions cut 1 base from V and 1 base from J, with 11 bases between. The CDR3 sequence is CASSQGGLLSNQPQHF. DNA for the CDR3: TGCGCCAGCAGCCAAGGCGGTCTTTTGAGCAATCAGCCCCAGCATTTT.

This clone was counted many times. The CDR3 region is CASIRGQGRYGYTF. In DNA, the CDR3 is TGTGCCAGTATCCGAGGACAGGGCCGATATGGCTACACCTTC. The chain carries TRBV19 and TRBJ1-2; 8 positions agree with TRBD1. V gave up 7 bases and J gave up 5 bases; unmatched junction bases: 9. Germline CDR1 LNHDA, CDR2 SQIVND (reference sequence). This CDR3 has 14 amino acids.

The chain has TRBV10-3 and TRBJ2-1, with 10 positions matching TRBD1. The CDR3 length is 17 residues. The germline gives CDR1 ENHRY, CDR2 SYGVKD. V lost 6 bases to trimming and J lost 0 bases; unmatched junction nucleotides: 8. The CDR3 region has the DNA TGTGCCATCAGCCCACGACAGGGGGCCAACTCCTACAATGAGCAGTTCTTC. This gives the protein CAISPRQGANSYNEQFF.